This T cell receptor beta chain was observed in a study of blood T cells in healthy people across ages. The CDR3 covers 12 residues. Germline V gene lookup returns CDR1 SGHTA and CDR2 FQGNSA. Next came a second PCR, run for about 6 to 11 cycles, which used a sample-barcoded 5' primer along with a J-beta primer mix. One entry per CDR3 protein, called by TCRdb with MiXCR from the 5' RACE reads. The sample has about 930,000 distinct CDR3 sequences; roughly 29% are singletons. Researchers collected approximately 9.5 milliliters of peripheral blood from every single donor. The same data also went into a second study, on T cells of mothers and their children. From that second work: In both related and unrelated pairs, TCR recombination output is shaped similarly by thymic selection. Related mother-child pairs shared marginally more repertoire than unrelated pairs, though not significantly.

This TCR came from a woman aged 40 to 50 in good health. The chain is built from TRBV7-2 and TRBJ2-5; perhaps TRBD2 as D (5 bases). The J call may not be correct, given that the DNA end is closer to TRBJ2-7. Material for sequencing was blood. CDR3 bases: TGTGCCAGCAGCCAGATGGGGAGCGAGCAGTACTTC. This translates into CASSQMGSEQYF.